The 29 T cell receptor beta chains below come from one sample, sequenced in a study of cytomegalovirus exposure and HLA in healthy donors. The PCR made use of 60 Vbeta and 13 Jbeta primers. Clones were read by immunoSEQ multiplex PCR, and TCRdb kept only the in-frame ones, dropping some. The sample records 150,000 to 190,000 clones, about 75% being singletons. Sequenced input: PBMCs. The receptor set was obtained from a man aged 18 to 35 in good health and CMV-seronegative.

The V gene is TRBV7-8, the J gene TRBJ2-7; D perhaps matches TRBD1 (6 bases). Trimming left V 1 base short and J 0 bases short, with 10 bases between. The CDR3 runs 15 residues. Looked up from germline, CDR1 is SGHVS and CDR2 is FQNEAQ. CDR3 sequence (DNA): TGTGCCAGCAGCTTAGGCAGGGACACCTCCTACGAGCAGTACTTC. Translating it yields CASSLGRDTSYEQYF.

This CDR3 reads CASSLGTAYEQYF. The CDR3 DNA follows: TGTGCCAGCTCACTCGGGACAGCCTACGAGCAGTACTTC. V and J are TRBV18 and TRBJ2-7; TRBD1 agrees at 7 bases. The germline CDR1 and CDR2 sequences are KGHSH and LQKENI. V shed 4 bases, J shed 2 bases, and the junction held 2 bases outside the gene matches. The CDR3 is made up of 13 amino acids.

The chain employs TRBV7-8 and TRBJ2-7; D gene unclear. V gave up 1 base and J gave up 3 bases, with 7 bases separating them. There are 13 residues in the CDR3. The germline V gene has CDR1 SGHVS and CDR2 FQNEAQ. CDR3 sequence reads: CASSLDGHYEQYF. Written as DNA, the CDR3 is TGTGCCAGCAGCTTAGACGGTCACTACGAGCAGTACTTC.

This rearrangement joins TRBV28 to TRBJ2-7, with D maybe TRBD2 (7 bases). This CDR3 is 12 amino acids long. V was pared by 8 bases and J by 7 bases, with 15 bases between. Germline CDR1 reads MDHEN; CDR2 reads SYDVKM. Here the CDR3 reads CASSVGRGEQYF. The CDR3 region has the DNA TGTGCCAGCTCAGTGGGGAGGGGGGAGCAGTACTTC.

J is TRBJ1-4 and V is TRBV2; 10 bases agree with TRBD1. The CDR3 sequence is 17 residues long. CDR1 is SNHLY and CDR2 is FYNNEI in the germline V gene. Trimming at V came to 6 bases and at J to 7 bases, leaving 14 bases not matched to a gene. The CDR3, as DNA: TGTGCCAGCAGACTCTCCCGGGACAGGGGAAAAGGTGAAAAACTGTTTTTT. This codes for CASRLSRDRGKGEKLFF.

The J gene is TRBJ2-3, the V gene TRBV28, with a weak D call TRBD2 (5 bases). Germline CDR1 is MDHEN and CDR2 is SYDVKM. Trimming pared 2 bases from V and 0 bases from J, leaving 6 bases between. The CDR3 extends over 14 amino acids. The CDR3 sequence: CASSLGGSTDTQYF. The CDR3 bases are TGTGCCAGCAGTTTAGGCGGGAGCACAGATACGCAGTATTTT.

This sequence joins TRBV6-5 and TRBJ2-7, with 10 bases fitting TRBD2. The CDR3 runs 15 residues. After removal of 8 bases from V and 2 bases from J, the junction contained 9 bases not matched to a gene. CDR1 is MNHEY and CDR2 is SVGAGI in the germline V gene. This CDR3 is CASQRAGGPTYEQYF. Here the CDR3 DNA reads TGTGCCAGCCAGAGAGCGGGAGGGCCTACCTACGAGCAGTACTTC.

The chain carries TRBV29-1 and TRBJ1-3; 7 nucleotides match TRBD1. CDR1 SQVTM and CDR2 ANQGSEA come from the germline V gene. J was trimmed by 1 base and V by 7 bases; bases with no gene match: 1. The CDR3 is made up of 12 amino acids. DNA of the CDR3: TGCAGCGGACAGGGATCTGGAAACACCATATATTTT. Protein product: CSGQGSGNTIYF.

J is TRBJ2-1 and V is TRBV21-1; the table assigns TRBD1, which was not confirmed against the DNA. TRBV21-1 is given as a pseudogene. The CDR3 spans 17 residues. The CDR3 loop reads CASSNLASPRGGNEQFF. CDR3 nucleotides: TGTGCCAGCAGCAATCTCGCGAGCCCACGAGGGGGCAATGAGCAGTTCTTC.

The rearrangement links TRBV4-3 to TRBJ2-3, with a weak D call TRBD1 (5 bases). The CDR3 runs to 14 residues. The ends were cut back, 2 bases at V and 2 bases at J, with 8 bases in the middle. Per germline, CDR1 LGHNA and CDR2 YSLEER. This chain's CDR3 is CASSQRGTTDTQYF. CDR3 DNA sequence: TGCGCCAGCAGCCAAAGGGGTACCACAGATACGCAGTATTTT.

The chain is built from TRBV11-3 and TRBJ2-1, with 12 nucleotides matching TRBD2. The germline V gene encodes CDR1 SGHNT and CDR2 YENEEA. The V and J ends lost 5 bases and 5 bases, in that order; junction bases with no gene match: 4. CDR3 length equals 15 residues. The CDR3 DNA follows: TGTGCCAGCAGCCCCCGGACTAGCGGGGACAATGAGCAGTTCTTC. Protein: CASSPRTSGDNEQFF.

The chain has TRBV28 and TRBJ2-1, with TRBD2 matching 7 bases. Germline V gene lookup returns CDR1 MDHEN and CDR2 SYDVKM. This CDR3 has 15 residues. V was pared by 5 bases and J by 6 bases, with 10 bases of the junction left unmatched. The CDR3 here is CASSPLAGRGNEQFF. DNA of the CDR3: TGTGCCAGCAGTCCCCTTGCGGGGAGGGGCAATGAGCAGTTCTTC.

Here the CDR3 DNA reads TGCGCCAGCAGTGAGACAGGGGTTTATGGCTACACCTTC. Encoded protein: CASSETGVYGYTF. The chain combines TRBV10-2 with TRBJ1-2, with 7 bases lining up with TRBD1. The trim removed 2 bases at V and 5 bases at J, leaving 2 bases unmatched. Germline CDR1 WSHSY, CDR2 SAAADI. The CDR3 totals 13 residues.

This clone has a handful of counts. This chain links TRBV21-1 with TRBJ2-1; the D call of TRBD2 is as the table states it, not checked on the DNA. TRBV21-1 is listed as a pseudogene. This CDR3 is 18 amino acids long. The CDR3 DNA reads TGTGCCAGCAGCCCTAGCGGGTCACTCTGTTTATCCTACAATGAGCAGTTCTTC. Translated, it gives CASSPSGSLCLSYNEQFF.

The chain recombines TRBV14 with TRBJ1-5; TRBD1 agrees at 10 bases. V lost 4 bases and J lost 0; bases outside the gene matches: 6. Germline V CDR1 and CDR2: SGHDN, FVKESK. CDR3 length equals 17 residues. This CDR3 is CASSPGTGAYSNQPQHF. CDR3 DNA sequence: TGTGCCAGCAGCCCCGGGACAGGGGCTTATAGCAATCAGCCCCAGCATTTT.

V gene TRBV7-2 combines with J gene TRBJ1-4; 8 positions agree with TRBD1. This CDR3 region has 14 residues. Germline CDR1 is SGHTA and CDR2 is FQGNSA. The V and J ends lost 4 bases and 8 bases, in that order; junction bases with no gene match: 6. The CDR3 protein is CASSSDRGWEKLFF. DNA for the CDR3: TGTGCCAGCAGCTCCGACAGGGGCTGGGAAAAACTGTTTTTT.

This chain links TRBV30 with TRBJ1-5, with D perhaps TRBD1 (6 bases). This CDR3 region has 12 residues. V lost 4 bases and J 6 bases, leaving 10 bases between the germline ends. Germline CDR1 reads GTSNPN; CDR2 reads SVGIG (reference sequence). CDR3 sequence reads: CAWTRGRQPQHF. CDR3 coding DNA: TGTGCCTGGACCAGGGGCCGTCAGCCCCAGCATTTT.

The CDR3 DNA reads as TGTGCCAGCAGATCCACAGGGGGCACTGAAGCTTTCTTT. Translation: CASRSTGGTEAFF. V gene TRBV27 combines with J gene TRBJ1-1, with 8 positions matching TRBD1. This CDR3 has 13 amino acids. Trimming cost V 6 bases and J 4 bases; bases outside gene matches: 4. Germline V gene sequence: CDR1 MNHEY, CDR2 SMNVEV (reference sequence).

The J gene is TRBJ1-3, the V gene TRBV7-9, with 8 bases identical to TRBD1. Germline V lookup: CDR1 SEHNR, CDR2 FQNEAQ (reference sequence). The CDR3 is 15 residues long. The junction had 6 bases not matched to a gene; V was cut back by 5 bases and J by 3 bases. This chain's CDR3 is CASSATGAGGNTIYF. CDR3 DNA sequence: TGTGCCAGCAGCGCGACAGGGGCGGGTGGAAACACCATATATTTT. Full variable domain (missing parts from reference TRBV7-9 and TRBJ1-3): DTGVSQNPRHKITKRGQNVTFRCDPISEHNRLYWYRQTLGQGPEFLTYFQNEAQLEKSRLLSDRFSAERPKGSFSTLEIQRTEQGDSAMYLCASSATGAGGNTIYFGEGSWLTVV.

V is TRBV5-4 and J is TRBJ2-7; weak D call: TRBD2 (6 bases). Looked up from germline, CDR1 is SGHNT and CDR2 is YYREEE (reference sequence). CDR3 length: 15 residues. V lost 0 bases and J lost 0, with 10 bases in between. CDR3 DNA: TGTGCCAGCAGCTTGGAGGCGGGGCTCTCCTACGAGCAGTACTTC. Its translation is CASSLEAGLSYEQYF.

This rearrangement joins TRBV7-9 to TRBJ2-7; 10 bases agree with TRBD1. Germline CDR1 and CDR2: SEHNR and FQNEAQ (reference sequence). V gave up 5 bases and J gave up 0 bases; unmatched junction bases: 7. This CDR3 has 16 residues. Written as DNA, the CDR3 is TGTGCCAGCAGCCCAAGACAGGGGGCGAGCTCCTACGAGCAGTACTTC. Amino acids: CASSPRQGASSYEQYF.

The rearrangement joins TRBV7-8 to TRBJ1-5; 8 bases match TRBD1. The CDR3 runs to 15 residues. With V trimmed by 5 bases and J by 7 bases, 10 bases remained unmatched. Per germline, CDR1 SGHVS and CDR2 FQNEAQ. CDR3 sequence reads: CASSLNDRGGQPQHF. CDR3 nucleotide sequence: TGTGCCAGCAGCCTAAACGACAGGGGAGGCCAGCCCCAGCATTTT. Looking up the rest from reference TRBV7-8 and TRBJ1-5 gives the full variable domain: GAGVSQSPRYKVAKRGQDVALRCDPISGHVSLFWYQQALGQGPEFLTYFQNEAQLDKSGLPSDRFFAERPEGSVSTLKIQRTQQEDSAVYLCASSLNDRGGQPQHFGDGTRLSIL.

This chain connects TRBV2 to TRBJ2-1; D remains unclear. Germline V lookup: CDR1 SNHLY, CDR2 FYNNEI. This CDR3 comprises 15 residues. The ends were cut back, 4 bases at V and 8 bases at J, with 18 bases in the middle. The CDR3 spells CASSGLRPTTDEQFF. CDR3 nucleotides: TGTGCCAGCAGTGGCCTCCGCCCTACTACCGATGAGCAGTTCTTC.

This sequence joins TRBV5-4 and TRBJ2-3, with 7 bases matching TRBD2. Germline values: CDR1 SGHNT, CDR2 YYREEE (reference sequence). V shed 3 bases, J shed 5 bases, and the junction held 15 bases outside the gene matches. This CDR3 has 17 residues. The CDR3 DNA reads TGTGCCAGCAGCTCGGCCCGAGATCGGGGGGTGGGAGATACGCAGTATTTT. Its protein product is CASSSARDRGVGDTQYF.

About this clone itself: Compared with germline, one end of the junction differs, possibly owing to a read error. The chain recombines TRBV5-4 with TRBJ2-7; weak D call: TRBD2 (6 bases). The CDR3 runs 14 residues. Germline V gene data show CDR1 as SGHNT and CDR2 as YYREEE (reference sequence). CDR3 sequence reads: CASSWAGSSHEQYF. Written as DNA, the CDR3 is TGTGCCAGCAGCTGGGCGGGATCCTCCCACGAGCAGTACTTC.

This clone was observed a few times. The V call is TRBV7-2, the J call TRBJ2-7; D perhaps matches TRBD1 (5 bases). There are 18 residues in the CDR3. V shed 1 base and J shed 0 bases, with 19 bases lying between them. In germline, CDR1 is SGHTA, CDR2 FQGNSA. CDR3 DNA: TGTGCCAGCAGCTTAGAGGGCAGGGCAAGTGCGGCCTCCTACGAGCAGTACTTC. Protein sequence: CASSLEGRASAASYEQYF.

The count of this clone is one. V usage is TRBV6-6 and J usage is TRBJ2-7; D is ambiguous. Germline V gene sequence: CDR1 MNHNY, CDR2 SVGAGI (reference sequence). Trimming stripped 0 bases from V and 3 bases from J, with 3 bases between. This CDR3 comprises 12 residues. Written as DNA, the CDR3 is TGTGCCAGCAGTTACTCCCTCTACGAGCAGTACTTC. This codes for CASSYSLYEQYF.

The chain couples TRBV6-5 to TRBJ2-1; 14 bases are shared with TRBD2. The CDR3 runs 14 residues. The germline gives CDR1 MNHEY, CDR2 SVGAGI. V dropped 7 bases and J dropped 8; count of bases not matched to a gene: 4. The DNA for the CDR3 is TGTGCCAGCAAACCGGGACTAGCGGGAGATGAGCAGTTCTTC. Its translation: CASKPGLAGDEQFF.

The rearrangement uses TRBV7-2 and TRBJ2-2, with D perhaps TRBD1 (7 bases). CDR1 and CDR2 from the germline V gene are SGHTA and FQGNSA. The V and J ends lost 3 bases and 4 bases respectively, with 15 bases between them. CDR3 length: 16 amino acids. The CDR3 nucleotides are TGTGCCAGCAGCTTCAGGAGGGGGCCGGGCACCGGGGAGCTGTTTTTT. As protein: CASSFRRGPGTGELFF.